This record concerns one T cell receptor (beta chain) sequence. In the PCR, 60 Vbeta and 13 Jbeta primers were used. Authors' processing steps: An analysis that came later counted 80 million or so unique TCR beta chains, around 10 million shared. Using immunoSEQ multiplex PCR, the repertoire was profiled, and TCRdb retains in-frame clones only, with some absent. For V, J and clone size, that table is used; D and trimming come from the DNA. This sample has 250,000 to 350,000 clones, with about nine tenths found just once. The sample belongs to a study of cytomegalovirus exposure and HLA in healthy donors. Trimming cost V 4 bases and J 9 bases; bases outside gene matches: 6. This CDR3 region has 15 residues. Per germline, CDR1 SGHNT and CDR2 YYREEE (reference sequence).

The receptor was isolated from a man aged 35-49 years in good health and CMV-seropositive. Sequencing was performed on PBMCs. V and J are TRBV5-4 and TRBJ2-1, with TRBD2 matching over 14 bases. The CDR3 is CASSIGLAGGVEQFF. CDR3 DNA sequence: TGTGCCAGCAGCATCGGACTAGCGGGAGGTGTTGAGCAGTTCTTC.